This T cell receptor (beta chain) was recovered during a study of T cell repertoires in cytomegalovirus infection. Whole-study context: CMV infection together with matching HLA type was indicated by public TCR beta signatures. Findings and limits, study-wide: CMV carriers having the relevant HLA were flagged by cumulative public TCR beta family frequency. HLA-C-restricted, CMV-specific TCR beta clonotypes were dominant ex vivo.

This clonotype occurred many times. The target antigen is unknown. The V end lost 4 bases, the J end lost 6 bases, and 8 bases lay between the germline ends. Germline V gives CDR1 SGHTA, CDR2 FQGNSA. This CDR3 comprises 12 residues. TCRdb passed the reads through MiXCR, listing each CDR3 protein once. Of some 320,000 distinct CDR3 sequences listed, around 9.5% are singletons. The chain employs TRBV7-2 and TRBJ2-3; D uncertain. Material: PBMCs. The source of this sequence is a human donor in good health (CMV status not recorded). Some clones in this sample may be carry-over from other donors' samples. The CDR3 sequence: CASSWDRDTQYF. The DNA for the CDR3 is TGTGCCAGCAGCTGGGATAGGGATACGCAGTATTTT.